One and the same sample provided the 8 T cell receptor beta chains below, sequenced in a study. Cells sorted as Tregs were CD4+, CD25+ and CD127-/low. TCRdb recomputed calls from the 5' RACE reads with MiXCR, one row per CDR3 protein. The sample has roughly 45,000 distinct CDR3 sequences, around a fifth seen once. The sample comprised Tregs sorted from a lymph node. These TCRs come from a female donor with breast cancer.

In the case of this clonotype: A much more abundant neighbour one base away suggests this may be a read error. The rearrangement uses TRBV29-1 and TRBJ1-2; D call uncertain. The V end was cut by 0 bases, the J end by 3 bases, with 11 bases between. Per germline, CDR1 SQVTM and CDR2 ANQGSEA. The CDR3 has 14 residues. In DNA form, the CDR3 reads TGCAGCGTTGAAGAGCGCCCGGTAGACTATGGCTACACCTTC. Translated: CSVEERPVDYGYTF.

There are a few counts of this clonotype. The junction and the germline gene differ at one end; a read error may be behind it. The rearrangement uses TRBV20-1 and TRBJ2-3; D ambiguous. Germline CDR1 reads DFQATT; CDR2 reads SNEGSKA (reference sequence). This CDR3 contains 10 residues. The CDR3 nucleotides are TGCAGTGCCAGAGGTGATACGCAGTATTTT. Encoded protein: CSARGDTQYF.

A remark on this clonotype: This may stem from a read error, because a much larger clone lies one nucleotide away. This chain joins TRBV28 and TRBJ2-7; D unresolved. Germline assignment: CDR1 MDHEN and CDR2 SYDVKM. The CDR3 runs to 13 residues. Trimming removed 3 bases from V and 5 bases from J, with 11 bases in between. DNA of the CDR3: TGTGCCAGCAGTTTTTCTAAAACCCACGAGCAGTACTTC. As protein: CASSFSKTHEQYF.

A few counts support this clonotype. The rearrangement joins TRBV6-6 to TRBJ2-6; D tentatively fits TRBD1 or TRBD2 (5 bases each). Germline lookup yields CDR1 MNHNY and CDR2 SVGAGI (reference sequence). V was clipped by 2 bases and J by 1 base, with 24 bases between them. CDR3 length equals 21 residues. Here the CDR3 reads CASSYPRDSTDTRSGANVLTF. DNA for the CDR3: TGTGCCAGCAGTTACCCTCGGGATTCTACGGACACACGGTCTGGGGCCAACGTCCTGACTTTC.

A remark on this clonotype: Relative to the germline gene, one junction end is altered; a read error may explain this. The chain uses TRBV27 and TRBJ1-5; no reliable D call. CDR3 size: 15 residues. The germline V gene has CDR1 MNHEY and CDR2 SMNVEV (reference sequence). In DNA, the CDR3 is TGTGCCGGCAGTTTATTTGGGTATAGCAATCAGCCCCAGCATTTT. Translation gives CAGSLFGYSNQPQHF.

The genes are TRBV6-1 and TRBJ1-2, with D maybe TRBD1 (6 bases). Germline V lookup: CDR1 MNHNS, CDR2 SASEGT. The germline V and J ends were trimmed by 5 bases and 3 bases, with 13 bases remaining between them. The CDR3 consists of 14 residues. The CDR3, as DNA: TGTGCCAGCAGTCCAGGGACAAACCACTATGGCTACACCTTC. Translating gives CASSPGTNHYGYTF.

The chain is built from TRBV20-1 and TRBJ1-1; possibly TRBD1 for D (6 bases). The CDR3 extends over 17 amino acids. Between the trimmed V and J ends, which lost 3 bases and 0 bases, there was a span of 20 bases. CDR1 is DFQATT, CDR2 SNEGSKA, per germline (reference sequence). In nucleotides, the CDR3 is TGCAGTGCTAGCAAACGTTATGGTCAGGGGCTGAACACTGAAGCTTTCTTT. Protein sequence: CSASKRYGQGLNTEAFF.

With regard to this clonotype: A much larger clone differs from this one at a single base, so this may be a read error. The V gene is TRBV4-1, the J gene TRBJ2-7; either TRBD1 or TRBD2 may fit D (5 bases each). This CDR3 has 15 amino acids. The germline V gene has CDR1 MGHRA and CDR2 YSYEKL. The CDR3 reads CASSQVRTGTYEQCF. The CDR3 DNA sequence: TGCGCCAGCAGCCAAGTGCGGACGGGGACCTACGAGCAGTGCTTC.